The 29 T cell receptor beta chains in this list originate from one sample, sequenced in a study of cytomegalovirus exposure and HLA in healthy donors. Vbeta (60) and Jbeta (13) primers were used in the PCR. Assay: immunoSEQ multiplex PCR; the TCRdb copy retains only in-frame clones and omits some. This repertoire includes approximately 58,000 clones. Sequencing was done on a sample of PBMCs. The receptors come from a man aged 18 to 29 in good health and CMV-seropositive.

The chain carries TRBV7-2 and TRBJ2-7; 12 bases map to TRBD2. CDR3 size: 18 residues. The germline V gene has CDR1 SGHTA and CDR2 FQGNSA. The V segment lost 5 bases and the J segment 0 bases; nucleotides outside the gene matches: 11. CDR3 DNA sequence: TGTGCCAGCAGCACTAGGGCCCTGACTAGCGGGAGCTCCTACGAGCAGTACTTC. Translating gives CASSTRALTSGSSYEQYF.

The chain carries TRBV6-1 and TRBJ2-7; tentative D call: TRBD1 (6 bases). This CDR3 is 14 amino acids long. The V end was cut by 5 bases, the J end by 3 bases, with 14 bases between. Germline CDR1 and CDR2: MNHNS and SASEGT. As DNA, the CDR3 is TGTGCCAGCAGTAGGTTCAGGGGAAGCTACGAGCAGTACTTC. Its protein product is CASSRFRGSYEQYF.

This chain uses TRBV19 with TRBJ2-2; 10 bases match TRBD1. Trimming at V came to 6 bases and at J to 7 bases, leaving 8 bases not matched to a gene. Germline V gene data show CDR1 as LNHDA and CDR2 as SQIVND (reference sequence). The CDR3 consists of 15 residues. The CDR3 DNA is TGTGCCAGTAGCCCCGGGACAGGGGAATACGGGGAGCTGTTTTTT. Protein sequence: CASSPGTGEYGELFF.

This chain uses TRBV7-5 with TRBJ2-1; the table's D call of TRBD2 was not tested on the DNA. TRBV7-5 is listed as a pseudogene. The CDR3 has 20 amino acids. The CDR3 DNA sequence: TGTGCCAGAAGCTTAATCGGGACTAGCGGGCAAAGGGCTACCTACAATGAGCAGTTCTTC. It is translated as CARSLIGTSGQRATYNEQFF.

The CDR3 region has the DNA TGTGCCACCAGCAGGAACAGGGGAGGCACAGATACGCAGTATTTT. Amino acids: CATSRNRGGTDTQYF. The V and J genes are TRBV15 and TRBJ2-3, with 7 bases matching TRBD1. Trimming took 3 bases from V and 1 from J; bases not matched to a gene: 4. The germline gives CDR1 LNHNV, CDR2 YYDKDF (reference sequence). The CDR3 has 15 residues.

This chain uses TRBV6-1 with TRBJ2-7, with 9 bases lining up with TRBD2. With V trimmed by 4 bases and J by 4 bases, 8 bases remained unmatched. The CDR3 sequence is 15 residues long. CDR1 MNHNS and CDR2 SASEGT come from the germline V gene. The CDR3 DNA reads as TGTGCCAGCAGTGTTTCTAGCGGGGATTTATACGAGCAGTACTTC. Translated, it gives CASSVSSGDLYEQYF.

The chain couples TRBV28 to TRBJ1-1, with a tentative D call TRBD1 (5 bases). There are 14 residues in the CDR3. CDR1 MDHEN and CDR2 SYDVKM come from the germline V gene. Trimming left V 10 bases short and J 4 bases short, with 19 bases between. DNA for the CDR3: TGTGCCACCCTCCCCCCCGGGGGAGGCACTGAAGCTTTCTTT. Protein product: CATLPPGGGTEAFF.

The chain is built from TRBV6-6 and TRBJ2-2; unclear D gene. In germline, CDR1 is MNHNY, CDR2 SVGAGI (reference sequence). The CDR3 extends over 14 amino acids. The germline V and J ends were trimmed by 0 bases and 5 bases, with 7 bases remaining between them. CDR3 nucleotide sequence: TGTGCCAGCAGTTACTCTCGCACTACCGGGGAGCTGTTTTTT. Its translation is CASSYSRTTGELFF.

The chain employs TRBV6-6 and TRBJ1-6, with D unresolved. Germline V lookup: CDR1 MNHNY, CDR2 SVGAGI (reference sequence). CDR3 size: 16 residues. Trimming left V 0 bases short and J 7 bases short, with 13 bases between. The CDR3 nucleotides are TGTGCCAGCAGTTACTCGAATCTGGGAGGGAATTCACCCCTCCACTTT. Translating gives CASSYSNLGGNSPLHF.

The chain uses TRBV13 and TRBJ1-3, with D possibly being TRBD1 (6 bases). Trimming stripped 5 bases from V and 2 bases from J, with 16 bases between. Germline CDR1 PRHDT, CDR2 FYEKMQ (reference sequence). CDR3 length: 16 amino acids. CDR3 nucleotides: TGTGCCAGCAGCCCCCGGACAGATAGGACTGGAAACACCATATATTTT. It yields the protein CASSPRTDRTGNTIYF. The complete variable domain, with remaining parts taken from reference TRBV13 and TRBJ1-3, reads AAGVIQSPRHLIKEKRETATLKCYPIPRHDTVYWYQQGPGQDPQFLISFYEKMQSDKGSIPDRFSAQQFSDYHSELNMSSLELGDSALYFCASSPRTDRTGNTIYFGEGSWLTVV.

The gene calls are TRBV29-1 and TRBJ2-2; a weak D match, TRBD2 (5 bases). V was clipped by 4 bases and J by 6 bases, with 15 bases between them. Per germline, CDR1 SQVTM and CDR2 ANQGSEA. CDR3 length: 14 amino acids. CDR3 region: CSVVGGPGSGELFF. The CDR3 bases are TGCAGCGTTGTTGGCGGCCCGGGGTCCGGGGAGCTGTTTTTT.

In nucleotides, the CDR3 is TGTGCCAGCAGACCGAGCTCCTATAATTCACCCCTCCACTTT. It specifies CASRPSSYNSPLHF. The V and J genes are TRBV6-1 and TRBJ1-6, with D uncertain. V lost 6 bases to trimming and J lost 0 bases, with 6 bases between them. The length of the CDR3 is 14 residues. From germline, CDR1 is MNHNS and CDR2 SASEGT.

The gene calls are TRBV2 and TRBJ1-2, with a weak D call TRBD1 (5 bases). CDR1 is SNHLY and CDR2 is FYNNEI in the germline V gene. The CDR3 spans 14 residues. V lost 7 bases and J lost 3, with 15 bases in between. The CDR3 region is CASIPGQPYYGYTF. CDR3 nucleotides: TGTGCCAGCATCCCAGGGCAGCCTTACTATGGCTACACCTTC. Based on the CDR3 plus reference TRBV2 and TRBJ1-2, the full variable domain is EPEVTQTPSHQVTQMGQEVILRCVPISNHLYFYWYRQILGQKVEFLVSFYNNEISEKSEIFDDQFSVERPDGSNFTLKIRSTKLEDSAMYFCASIPGQPYYGYTFGSGTRLTVV.

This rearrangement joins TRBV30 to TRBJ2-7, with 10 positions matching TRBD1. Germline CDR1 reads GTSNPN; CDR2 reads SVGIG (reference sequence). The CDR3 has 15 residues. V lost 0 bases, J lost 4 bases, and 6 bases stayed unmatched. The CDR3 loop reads CAWSVWDRGGYEQYF. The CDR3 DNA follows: TGTGCCTGGAGTGTATGGGACAGGGGAGGGTACGAGCAGTACTTC. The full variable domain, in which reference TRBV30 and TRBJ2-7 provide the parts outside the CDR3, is SQTIHQWPATLVQPVGSPLSLECTVEGTSNPNLYWYRQAAGRGLQLLFYSVGIGQISSEVPQNLSASRPQDRQFILSSKKLLLSDSGFYLCAWSVWDRGGYEQYFGPGTRLTVT.

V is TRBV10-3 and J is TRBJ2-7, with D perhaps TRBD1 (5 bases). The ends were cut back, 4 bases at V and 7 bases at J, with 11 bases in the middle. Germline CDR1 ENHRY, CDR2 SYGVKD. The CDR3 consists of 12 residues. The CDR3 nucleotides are TGTGCCATCAGTGTCCAAGGGGATGAGCAGTACTTC. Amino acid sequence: CAISVQGDEQYF.

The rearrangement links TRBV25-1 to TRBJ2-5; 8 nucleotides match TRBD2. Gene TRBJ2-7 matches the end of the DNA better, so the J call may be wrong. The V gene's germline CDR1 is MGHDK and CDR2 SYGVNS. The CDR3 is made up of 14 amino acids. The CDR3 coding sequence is TGTGCCAGCAGTGAAGGGACTAGCTCCTACGAGCAGTACTTC. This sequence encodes CASSEGTSSYEQYF.

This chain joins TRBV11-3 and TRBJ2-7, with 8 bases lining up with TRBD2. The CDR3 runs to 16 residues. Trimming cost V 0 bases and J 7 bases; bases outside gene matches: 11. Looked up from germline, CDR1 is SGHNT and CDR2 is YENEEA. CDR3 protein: CASSLDRPAGEGEQYF. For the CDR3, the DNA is TGTGCCAGCAGCTTAGATCGACCAGCGGGAGAGGGGGAGCAGTACTTC. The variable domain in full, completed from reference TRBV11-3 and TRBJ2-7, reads EAGVVQSPRYKIIEKKQPVAFWCNPISGHNTLYWYLQNLGQGPELLIRYENEEAVDDSQLPKDRFSAERLKGVDSTLKIQPAELGDSAVYLCASSLDRPAGEGEQYFGPGTRLTVT.

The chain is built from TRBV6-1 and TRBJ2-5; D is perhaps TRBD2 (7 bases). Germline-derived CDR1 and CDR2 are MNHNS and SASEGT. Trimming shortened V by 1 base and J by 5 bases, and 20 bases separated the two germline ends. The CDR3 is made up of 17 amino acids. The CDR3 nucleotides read TGTGCCAGCAGTGAAGGCAATGGCGGGGGACATCGGGAGACCCAGTACTTC. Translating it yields CASSEGNGGGHRETQYF.

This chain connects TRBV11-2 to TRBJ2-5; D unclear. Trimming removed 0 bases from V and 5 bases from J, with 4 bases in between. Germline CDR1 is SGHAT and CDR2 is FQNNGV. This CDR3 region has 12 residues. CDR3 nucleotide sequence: TGTGCCAGCAGCTTAGATCAGGAGACCCAGTACTTC. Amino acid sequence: CASSLDQETQYF.

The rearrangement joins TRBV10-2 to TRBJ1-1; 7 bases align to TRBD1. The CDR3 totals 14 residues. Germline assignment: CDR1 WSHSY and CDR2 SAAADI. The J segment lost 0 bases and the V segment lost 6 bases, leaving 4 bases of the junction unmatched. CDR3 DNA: TGCGCCAGCAGCTCCGGACAGGTGAACACTGAAGCTTTCTTT. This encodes CASSSGQVNTEAFF.

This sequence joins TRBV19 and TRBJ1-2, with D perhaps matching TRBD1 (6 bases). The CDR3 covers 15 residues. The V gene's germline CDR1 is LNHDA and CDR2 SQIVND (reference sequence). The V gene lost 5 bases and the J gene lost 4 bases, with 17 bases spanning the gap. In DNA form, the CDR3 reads TGTGCCAGTAGTCCAACCCCGGGGGGCCTCTATGGCTACACCTTC. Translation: CASSPTPGGLYGYTF.

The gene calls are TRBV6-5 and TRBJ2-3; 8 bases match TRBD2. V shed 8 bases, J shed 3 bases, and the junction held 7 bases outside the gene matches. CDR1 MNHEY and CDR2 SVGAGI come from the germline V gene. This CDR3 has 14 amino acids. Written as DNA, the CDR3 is TGTGCCAGCCGGGGACTAGGGAGTACAGATACGCAGTATTTT. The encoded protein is CASRGLGSTDTQYF.

The DNA for the CDR3 is TGTGCCAGCAGCTTTAGGGGGCAAGGCGGCACTGAAGCTTTCTTT. Its translation is CASSFRGQGGTEAFF. The chain combines TRBV11-2 with TRBJ1-1; 7 nucleotides match TRBD1. The V gene's germline CDR1 is SGHAT and CDR2 FQNNGV. There are 15 residues in the CDR3. The trim removed 3 bases at V and 4 bases at J, leaving 8 bases unmatched.

The CDR3 DNA follows: TGTGCCAGCAGTACAGGGGGCGCCCTAAATGGCTACACCTTC. Translated, it gives CASSTGGALNGYTF. The chain employs TRBV2 and TRBJ1-2, with 9 bases that match TRBD1. The CDR3 has 14 residues. The J segment lost 6 bases and the V segment lost 5 bases, leaving 7 bases of the junction unmatched. CDR1 is SNHLY, CDR2 FYNNEI, per germline.

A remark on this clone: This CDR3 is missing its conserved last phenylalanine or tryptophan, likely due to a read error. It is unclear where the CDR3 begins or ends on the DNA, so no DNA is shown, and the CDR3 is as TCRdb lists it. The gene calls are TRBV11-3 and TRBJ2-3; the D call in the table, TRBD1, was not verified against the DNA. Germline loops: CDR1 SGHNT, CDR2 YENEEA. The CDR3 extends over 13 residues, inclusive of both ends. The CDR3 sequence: CASSLGEDRGESV.

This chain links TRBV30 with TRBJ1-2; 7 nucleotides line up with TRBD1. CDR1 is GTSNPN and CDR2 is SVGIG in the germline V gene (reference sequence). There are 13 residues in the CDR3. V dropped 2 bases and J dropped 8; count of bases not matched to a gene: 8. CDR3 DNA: TGTGCCTGGAGTCCGGGACAGTGGATCGGCTACACCTTC. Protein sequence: CAWSPGQWIGYTF. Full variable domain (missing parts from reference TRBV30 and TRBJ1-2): SQTIHQWPATLVQPVGSPLSLECTVEGTSNPNLYWYRQAAGRGLQLLFYSVGIGQISSEVPQNLSASRPQDRQFILSSKKLLLSDSGFYLCAWSPGQWIGYTFGSGTRLTVV.

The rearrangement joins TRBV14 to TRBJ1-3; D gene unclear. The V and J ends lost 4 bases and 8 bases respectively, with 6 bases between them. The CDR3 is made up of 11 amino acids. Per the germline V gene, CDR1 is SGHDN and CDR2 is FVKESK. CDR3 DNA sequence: TGTGCCAGCAGCCGGTCGGACACCATATATTTT. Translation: CASSRSDTIYF. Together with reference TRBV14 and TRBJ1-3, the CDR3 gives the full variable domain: EAGVTQFPSHSVIEKGQTVTLRCDPISGHDNLYWYRRVMGKEIKFLLHFVKESKQDESGMPNNRFLAERTGGTYSTLKVQPAELEDSGVYFCASSRSDTIYFGEGSWLTVV.

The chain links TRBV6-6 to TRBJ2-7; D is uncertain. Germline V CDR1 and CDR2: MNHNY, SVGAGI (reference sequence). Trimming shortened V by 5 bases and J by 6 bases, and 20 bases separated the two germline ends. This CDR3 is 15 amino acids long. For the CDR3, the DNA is TGTGCCAGCAGTCCCCAATTAGGAGCATCAGCCGAGCAGTACTTC. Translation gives CASSPQLGASAEQYF.

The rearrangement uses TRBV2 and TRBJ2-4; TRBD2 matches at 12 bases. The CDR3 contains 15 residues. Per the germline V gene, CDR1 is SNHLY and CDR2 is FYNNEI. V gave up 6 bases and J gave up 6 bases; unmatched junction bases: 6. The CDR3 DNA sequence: TGTGCCAGCAGGGTAGGACTAGCGGGACCAAACATTCAGTACTTC. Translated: CASRVGLAGPNIQYF.